The 19 T cell receptor beta chains listed next were all sequenced from one sample in a study of control samples from healthy donors and cancer patients. Clones were read by immunoSEQ multiplex PCR, and TCRdb kept only the in-frame ones, dropping some. The sample yields some 140,000 clones, less than 90% seen once. Sequenced sample: blood. The receptor source for this set is a woman aged 25 to 39 in good health.

This clone has only one observation. CDR3 sequence (DNA): TGTGCCAGCAGCTGGACTAGCGGGACGTCGGCCGGGGAGCTGTTTTTT. The encoded protein is CASSWTSGTSAGELFF. The chain recombines TRBV7-3 with TRBJ2-2, with 12 bases lining up with TRBD2. Trimming took 4 bases from V and 6 from J; bases not matched to a gene: 6. The CDR3 runs to 16 residues. In germline, CDR1 is SGHTA, CDR2 FQGTGA.

The chain carries TRBV3-1 (or the pseudogene TRBV3-2) and TRBJ2-6; D gene ambiguous. V was shortened by 1 base and J by 4 bases, with 11 bases between the two germline ends. Germline V CDR1 and CDR2: LGHDT, YNNKEL (reference sequence). The CDR3 length is 16 residues. CDR3 DNA sequence: TGTGCCAGCAGCCAAGCCTCTCTTGAAGGGGCCAACGTCCTGACTTTC. This sequence encodes CASSQASLEGANVLTF.

V is TRBV2 and J is TRBJ1-6; 9 nucleotides agree with TRBD1. The CDR3 spans 15 residues. The J segment lost 7 bases and the V segment lost 4 bases, leaving 5 bases of the junction unmatched. The germline V gene has CDR1 SNHLY and CDR2 FYNNEI. Here the CDR3 DNA reads TGTGCCAGCAGTGGACAGGGGGTAGGAAATTCACCCCTCCACTTT. Translating gives CASSGQGVGNSPLHF. Full variable domain (missing parts from reference TRBV2 and TRBJ1-6): EPEVTQTPSHQVTQMGQEVILRCVPISNHLYFYWYRQILGQKVEFLVSFYNNEISEKSEIFDDQFSVERPDGSNFTLKIRSTKLEDSAMYFCASSGQGVGNSPLHFGNGTRLTVT.

The rearrangement links TRBV24-1 to TRBJ1-2; tentatively, D is TRBD1 (6 bases). In germline, CDR1 is KGHDR, CDR2 SFDVKD. Trimming stripped 4 bases from V and 9 bases from J, with 17 bases between. CDR3 size: 14 residues. The CDR3 is CATSDPGQPGSYTF. The CDR3 DNA reads TGTGCCACCAGTGACCCCGGACAGCCCGGGAGCTACACCTTC.

The rearrangement uses TRBV7-6 and TRBJ2-1, with D uncertain. The V gene lost 6 bases and the J gene lost 5 bases, with 14 bases spanning the gap. The germline V gene has CDR1 SGHVS and CDR2 FNYEAQ. CDR3 size: 14 residues. As DNA, the CDR3 is TGTGCCAGCAGTAAAAGGTCCTGGGACAATGAGCAGTTCTTC. Its protein is CASSKRSWDNEQFF.

The rearrangement joins TRBV5-1 to TRBJ1-2; 8 bases line up with TRBD1. The germline gives CDR1 SGHRS, CDR2 YFSETQ. This CDR3 has 14 residues. With V trimmed by 2 bases and J by 5 bases, 5 bases remained unmatched. CDR3 sequence reads: CASSFDRGWYGYTF. In DNA form, the CDR3 reads TGCGCCAGCAGCTTCGACAGGGGATGGTATGGCTACACCTTC.

The J gene is TRBJ2-3, the V gene TRBV12-5; no firm D call. Germline-derived CDR1 and CDR2 are LGHNT and FRNRAP. The CDR3 runs 12 residues. The V and J ends lost 8 bases and 1 base respectively, with 7 bases between them. The CDR3 is CASSDRTDTQYF. Here the CDR3 DNA reads TGTGCTAGTTCTGACCGCACAGATACGCAGTATTTT.

The V call is TRBV5-1, the J call TRBJ1-2; D not resolved. The CDR3 runs 14 residues. The V end was cut by 0 bases, the J end by 3 bases, with 9 bases between. Germline V gene sequence: CDR1 SGHRS, CDR2 YFSETQ. The CDR3 is CASSLVDMDYGYTF. In nucleotides, the CDR3 is TGCGCCAGCAGCTTGGTAGACATGGACTATGGCTACACCTTC.

The CDR3 bases are TGTGCCAGCAGTGAAAGTTCAGGACGCCGCTCTGGAAACACCATATATTTT. Translated, it gives CASSESSGRRSGNTIYF. The V call is TRBV6-1, the J call TRBJ1-3; D call uncertain. This CDR3 contains 17 residues. Per the germline V gene, CDR1 is MNHNS and CDR2 is SASEGT. Deletions cut 2 bases from V and 0 bases from J, with 14 bases between.

This clone came up a few times. This chain connects TRBV7-9 to TRBJ2-3, with TRBD2 matching over 7 bases. CDR1 SEHNR and CDR2 FQNEAQ come from the germline V gene (reference sequence). Germline trimming cut 1 base from V and 0 bases from J; bases unmatched to any gene: 4. The CDR3 consists of 16 residues. CDR3 DNA sequence: TGTGCCAGCAGCTTAGTTCCTAGCGGTAGCACAGATACGCAGTATTTT. This codes for CASSLVPSGSTDTQYF.

This sequence joins TRBV5-1 and TRBJ1-4; unclear D gene. In germline, CDR1 is SGHRS, CDR2 YFSETQ. V lost 4 bases and J lost 2, with 18 bases in between. The CDR3 is 17 residues long. The CDR3 bases are TGCGCCAGCAGCCCCCCTTCGTACGGAAGCACTAATGAAAAACTGTTTTTT. Its translation is CASSPPSYGSTNEKLFF. Full variable domain (remainder filled in from reference TRBV5-1 and TRBJ1-4): KAGVTQTPRYLIKTRGQQVTLSCSPISGHRSVSWYQQTPGQGLQFLFEYFSETQRNKGNFPGRFSGRQFSNSRSEMNVSTLELGDSALYLCASSPPSYGSTNEKLFFGSGTQLSVL.

The chain combines TRBV30 with TRBJ2-7; D perhaps matches TRBD2 (6 bases). The V end lost 1 base, the J end lost 4 bases, and 17 bases lay between the germline ends. Germline values: CDR1 GTSNPN, CDR2 SVGIG (reference sequence). The CDR3 loop spans 15 amino acids. The CDR3: CAWSGRGLIRYEQYF. The CDR3 DNA follows: TGTGCCTGGAGTGGGCGGGGATTAATTAGGTACGAGCAGTACTTC.

The chain carries TRBV15 and TRBJ2-2; D is uncertain. The CDR3 has 13 amino acids. The V end lost 3 bases, the J end lost 4 bases, and 6 bases lay between the germline ends. Per the germline V gene, CDR1 is LNHNV and CDR2 is YYDKDF (reference sequence). DNA of the CDR3: TGTGCCACCAGCAGCCAATTCACCGGGGAGCTGTTTTTT. Translated, it gives CATSSQFTGELFF.

The rearrangement joins TRBV5-1 to TRBJ1-1, with 7 bases that match TRBD1. V lost 1 base and J lost 1; bases outside the gene matches: 1. The CDR3 contains 14 residues. Looked up from germline, CDR1 is SGHRS and CDR2 is YFSETQ. As DNA, the CDR3 is TGCGCCAGCAGCTTGCAGGGGGGGAACACTGAAGCTTTCTTT. Its protein product is CASSLQGGNTEAFF.

V usage is TRBV9 and J usage is TRBJ2-1, with TRBD2 identical over 8 bases. Unmatched junction bases numbered 10, after V lost 3 bases and J lost 8 bases. Germline V gene sequence: CDR1 SGDLS, CDR2 YYNGEE. The CDR3 runs to 15 residues. CDR3 nucleotide sequence: TGTGCCAGCAGCGCGAGCGGGAGAGGCTTCGATGAGCAGTTCTTC. Protein product: CASSASGRGFDEQFF.

The CDR3 DNA reads TGTGCCAGCAGCGTAGGACTAGCGGACTACGAGCAGTACTTC. Translation gives CASSVGLADYEQYF. The chain recombines TRBV9 with TRBJ2-7, with 9 bases that match TRBD2. This CDR3 region has 14 residues. Unmatched junction bases numbered 1, after V lost 0 bases and J lost 3 bases. The germline gives CDR1 SGDLS, CDR2 YYNGEE.

The chain carries TRBV6-1 and TRBJ1-1; D ambiguous. CDR1 is MNHNS and CDR2 is SASEGT in the germline V gene. The CDR3 extends over 13 amino acids. Trimming stripped 0 bases from V and 11 bases from J, with 13 bases between. The CDR3 DNA reads TGTGCCAGCAGTGAAGCGCATCGGGGAACGGCTTTCTTT. It specifies CASSEAHRGTAFF.

The gene calls are TRBV19 and TRBJ2-7; a weak D match, TRBD1 (5 bases). Germline CDR1 reads LNHDA; CDR2 reads SQIVND (reference sequence). The length of the CDR3 is 13 residues. Trimming took 1 base from V and 7 from J, leaving 11 bases between them. The CDR3 DNA follows: TGTGCCAGTAGTATAGGCAAGACAGATGAGCAGTACTTC. Amino acid sequence: CASSIGKTDEQYF.

This clone is judged large. V usage is TRBV2 and J usage is TRBJ2-1; 9 bases align to TRBD2. CDR1 and CDR2 from the germline V gene are SNHLY and FYNNEI. This CDR3 spans 16 amino acids. V gave up 1 base and J gave up 5 bases; unmatched junction bases: 6. CDR3 in amino acids: CASSEEWAGGNNEQFF. In nucleotides, the CDR3 is TGTGCCAGCAGTGAAGAGTGGGCGGGAGGGAACAATGAGCAGTTCTTC.